These 19 T cell receptor beta chains came from one sample sequenced in a study of cytomegalovirus exposure and HLA in healthy donors. The PCR had 60 Vbeta and 13 Jbeta primers. TCRdb's table, derived via immunoSEQ multiplex PCR, lists solely in-frame clones and lacks some. The repertoire holds around 100,000 clones, with around 80% as singletons. The sample was PBMCs. The receptors come from a woman aged 18-29 years in good health and CMV-seropositive.

The V call is TRBV11-3, the J call TRBJ2-7; 8 positions agree with TRBD2. CDR3 size: 15 residues. From germline, CDR1 is SGHNT and CDR2 YENEEA. Trimming removed 6 bases from V and 0 bases from J; junction bases left unmatched: 7. The CDR3 sequence is CASSISGISSYEQYF. CDR3 sequence (DNA): TGTGCCAGCAGTATTAGCGGGATTAGCTCCTACGAGCAGTACTTC.

The chain recombines TRBV19 with TRBJ1-5; D gene uncertain. Germline V gives CDR1 LNHDA, CDR2 SQIVND (reference sequence). The V gene lost 5 bases and the J gene lost 4 bases, with 9 bases spanning the gap. The CDR3 is 13 residues long. The CDR3 reads CASSEAPNQPQHF. CDR3 coding DNA: TGTGCCAGTAGTGAGGCACCGAATCAGCCCCAGCATTTT.

The chain uses TRBV4-2 and TRBJ2-1; TRBD2 matches at 8 bases. Germline CDR1 and CDR2: LGHNA and YNFKEQ. The CDR3 is made up of 14 amino acids. J gave up 8 bases and V 0 bases, and 3 bases lay outside the gene matches. The CDR3 DNA reads as TGTGCCAGCAGCCAAGATCCTAGCGGGTATGAGCAGTTCTTC. This sequence encodes CASSQDPSGYEQFF.

The J gene is TRBJ2-7, the V gene TRBV15; 9 bases are shared with TRBD1. Trimming took 3 bases from V and 2 from J; bases not matched to a gene: 11. From germline, CDR1 is LNHNV and CDR2 YYDKDF (reference sequence). This CDR3 has 17 residues. The CDR3 is CATSSETEGQGTYEQYF. The CDR3 DNA is TGTGCCACCAGCAGCGAAACAGAGGGACAGGGTACCTACGAGCAGTACTTC.

This clone was seen only once. The CDR3 reads CASSSGLAGPETQYF. Written as DNA, the CDR3 is TGTGCCAGCAGCTCCGGACTAGCGGGACCAGAGACCCAGTACTTC. The chain is built from TRBV5-4 and TRBJ2-5, with 12 bases fitting TRBD2. This CDR3 has 15 amino acids. V shed 3 bases and J 4 bases; nucleotides not matched to a gene: 4. Germline V gene lookup returns CDR1 SGHNT and CDR2 YYREEE (reference sequence).

The chain has TRBV2 and TRBJ2-5, with 7 nucleotides matching TRBD2. Germline V gene sequence: CDR1 SNHLY, CDR2 FYNNEI. This CDR3 region has 14 residues. Trimming removed 8 bases from V and 0 bases from J; junction bases left unmatched: 6. In nucleotides, the CDR3 is TGTGCCAGCCGGGTAGCGGGCTACCAAGAGACCCAGTACTTC. Translated, it gives CASRVAGYQETQYF.

This sequence joins TRBV14 and TRBJ1-3; TRBD1 is a possible D gene (5 bases). This CDR3 contains 15 residues. The germline gives CDR1 SGHDN, CDR2 FVKESK. Trimming removed 11 bases from V and 2 bases from J, with 19 bases in between. CDR3 region: CASSNSGRTGNTIYF. CDR3 in DNA: TGTGCCTCCTCCAACTCAGGGAGGACTGGAAACACCATATATTTT.

V usage is TRBV19 and J usage is TRBJ2-5, with D unclear. Germline V gives CDR1 LNHDA, CDR2 SQIVND (reference sequence). CDR3 length: 13 residues. V lost 6 bases, J lost 3 bases, and 11 bases lay in between. This CDR3 reads CASRYSAEETQYF. CDR3 bases: TGTGCCAGTAGGTATAGTGCTGAAGAGACCCAGTACTTC.

This clone was seen only once. This rearrangement joins TRBV20-1 to TRBJ2-3, with D uncertain. The length of the CDR3 is 11 residues. The V gene's germline CDR1 is DFQATT and CDR2 SNEGSKA (reference sequence). V lost 6 bases and J lost 6, with 10 bases in between. CDR3 DNA sequence: TGCAGTGCCAACTTACGGGATACGCAGTATTTT. As protein: CSANLRDTQYF.

The CDR3 region is CSARDGNEQFF. The CDR3 nucleotides read TGCAGTGCTAGAGACGGCAATGAGCAGTTCTTC. The genes are TRBV20-1 and TRBJ2-1, with D hard to call. Germline V lookup: CDR1 DFQATT, CDR2 SNEGSKA (reference sequence). Trimming removed 0 bases at V and 6 bases at J, with 3 bases between. The CDR3 extends over 11 amino acids.

This rearrangement joins TRBV10-3 to TRBJ1-6; no clear D. Trimming took off 2 bases at V and 7 bases at J, with 6 bases between the two ends. Germline assignment: CDR1 ENHRY and CDR2 SYGVKD. The CDR3 is 13 amino acids. The CDR3 region is CAISETGNSPLHF. The CDR3 DNA reads TGTGCCATCAGTGAGACCGGGAATTCACCCCTCCACTTT.

This chain connects TRBV5-1 to TRBJ1-4; D possibly corresponds to TRBD1 (5 bases). The germline V and J ends were trimmed by 4 bases and 6 bases, with 10 bases remaining between them. This CDR3 has 13 amino acids. Germline V CDR1 and CDR2: SGHRS, YFSETQ. The CDR3 spells CASSKGQDEKLFF. The CDR3 nucleotides are TGCGCCAGCAGCAAGGGGCAGGATGAAAAACTGTTTTTT.

This clone appeared a few times. The chain has TRBV2 and TRBJ1-1; D may be TRBD1 (5 bases). With 6 bases removed from V and 8 bases from J, the gap between germline ends came to 22 bases. The CDR3 consists of 15 residues. Germline-derived CDR1 and CDR2 are SNHLY and FYNNEI. The CDR3 region is CASSEGGAAVGEAFF. The CDR3 DNA follows: TGTGCCAGCAGCGAGGGCGGGGCAGCTGTTGGGGAAGCTTTCTTT.

The rearrangement joins TRBV19 to TRBJ1-5, with no clear D. Trimming pared 6 bases from V and 8 bases from J, leaving 11 bases between. Germline values: CDR1 LNHDA, CDR2 SQIVND (reference sequence). The CDR3 runs 12 residues. CDR3 coding DNA: TGTGCCAGTAGCCGCCTCCGAGAGCCCCAGCATTTT. Its protein is CASSRLREPQHF.

This clone was seen just once. V is TRBV19 and J is TRBJ2-5; tentatively, D is TRBD2 (6 bases). The CDR3 is 14 residues long. Trimming removed 1 base from V and 5 bases from J, with 11 bases in between. Germline CDR1 and CDR2: LNHDA and SQIVND (reference sequence). CDR3 sequence (DNA): TGTGCCAGTAGTATAGTCGGGGGTTTCGAGACCCAGTACTTC. Amino acid sequence: CASSIVGGFETQYF.

This clone was detected a few times. V usage is TRBV11-2 and J usage is TRBJ2-7; D possibly corresponds to TRBD1 (5 bases). Per the germline V gene, CDR1 is SGHAT and CDR2 is FQNNGV. This CDR3 contains 17 residues. V lost 4 bases, J lost 3 bases, and 22 bases lay in between. The CDR3 DNA is TGTGCCAGCAGCTCAAGGGGTGAGGTTGGGGTCGGCTACGAGCAGTACTTC. Translation gives CASSSRGEVGVGYEQYF. The full variable domain, its missing parts supplied by reference TRBV11-2 and TRBJ2-7, is EAGVAQSPRYKIIEKRQSVAFWCNPISGHATLYWYQQILGQGPKLLIQFQNNGVVDDSQLPKDRFSAERLKGVDSTLKIQPAKLEDSAVYLCASSSRGEVGVGYEQYFGPGTRLTVT.

V is TRBV28 and J is TRBJ2-5; tentatively, D is TRBD1 (5 bases). The J call may be faulty, since TRBJ2-7 better matches the DNA end. The CDR3 is 14 amino acids. CDR1 and CDR2 from the germline V gene are MDHEN and SYDVKM. The CDR3: CASSLQGNSYEQYF. The CDR3 DNA reads TGTGCCAGCAGTTTGCAGGGAAACTCCTACGAGCAGTACTTC.

The rearrangement links TRBV4-1 to TRBJ1-5; 7 bases align to TRBD1. CDR1 is MGHRA, CDR2 YSYEKL, per germline. With V trimmed by 0 bases and J by 7 bases, 12 bases remained unmatched. The CDR3 runs to 17 residues. This CDR3 is CASSQDVRGRGYQPQHF. CDR3 DNA sequence: TGCGCCAGCAGCCAAGATGTTAGGGGCAGGGGGTACCAGCCCCAGCATTTT.

This chain joins TRBV5-6 and TRBJ1-2; D perhaps matches TRBD1 (6 bases). The CDR3 extends over 14 amino acids. Trimming stripped 0 bases from V and 2 bases from J, with 8 bases between. Germline lookup yields CDR1 SGHDT and CDR2 YYEEEE. CDR3 DNA sequence: TGTGCCAGCAGCTTGGGGACAGTCAACTATGGCTACACCTTC. Protein sequence: CASSLGTVNYGYTF.